This T cell receptor beta chain was observed in a study of control samples from healthy donors and cancer patients. The germline V gene has CDR1 KGHSH and CDR2 LQKENI. This CDR3 contains 11 residues. V was cut by 5 bases and J by 2 bases, with 3 bases left in between. Method: immunoSEQ multiplex PCR; TCRdb's copy keeps in-frame clones and lacks some. Of 120,000 or so clones listed, roughly 95% are singletons. V gene TRBV18 combines with J gene TRBJ2-5; no clear D gene. Sequencing was done on a sample of blood. The origin of this receptor is a man between 25 and 39 years old in good health. As DNA, the CDR3 is TGTGCCAGCTCATCTCAAGAGACCCAGTACTTC. The encoded protein is CASSSQETQYF.